A selection of T cell receptor beta chains follows, all from one sample in a study of T-cell memory formation after mild COVID-19. TCRdb re-called the 5' RACE reads through MiXCR, storing one row per CDR3 protein. The sample includes approximately 350,000 distinct CDR3 sequences, around 14% of them seen just once. The sequenced sample was PBMCs or a T cell subset sorted from them (not recorded which). The receptors stem from a young man who had mild COVID-19 (a few samples of this study predate the infection). Cell type and time point are not known. Both conserved end residues are part of each CDR3. Fields, in order: V gene, J gene, D gene, clone size, CDR3 DNA, CDR3 protein. A D gene is named only where the DNA matches it firmly. Not all rows give a size; the values are once, few, many and, for expanded clones, a class.

V: TRBV6-5; J: TRBJ1-4; D: TRBD1; size: -; DNA: TGTGCCAGCAGCCTCGGACAGGGCCGTATTGAAAAACTGTTTTTT; CDR3: CASSLGQGRIEKLFF
V: TRBV18; J: TRBJ1-1; D: -; size: few; DNA: TGTGCCAGCTCAATCGATCGGCGGGCTGAAGCTTTCTTT; CDR3: CASSIDRRAEAFF
V: TRBV5-1; J: TRBJ2-5; D: -; size: few; DNA: TGCGCCAGCAGCTTGGCTTTGGGATTAGGAGAGACCCAGTACTTC; CDR3: CASSLALGLGETQYF
V: TRBV18; J: TRBJ2-5; D: TRBD1; size: many; DNA: TGTGCTAGCAGCCCCACAGGGGGCAGGGAGACCCAGTACTTC; CDR3: CASSPTGGRETQYF
V: TRBV3-1; J: TRBJ2-5; D: -; size: -; DNA: TGTGCCACCCAGGGGCAGGCAGAGACCCAGTACTTC; CDR3: CATQGQAETQYF
V: TRBV7-2; J: TRBJ1-1; D: -; size: -; DNA: TGTGCCAGCAGCTGGAGGGGGTGGGACACTGAAGCTTTCTTT; CDR3: CASSWRGWDTEAFF
V: TRBV20-1; J: TRBJ1-5; D: -; size: -; DNA: TGCAGTGCTAGAGGGACACAGGGCTTCTCCACTCAGCCCCAGCATTTT; CDR3: CSARGTQGFSTQPQHF
V: TRBV11-2; J: TRBJ2-5; D: -; size: many; DNA: TGTGCCAGCAGCTTAGCCCCCCAGTGGTTAGGGGAGACCCAGTACTTC; CDR3: CASSLAPQWLGETQYF
V: TRBV3-1; J: TRBJ2-3; D: -; size: -; DNA: TGTGCCAGCAGCCAAGGTTCATGGTTGGGGGACAGCACAGATACGCAGTATTTT; CDR3: CASSQGSWLGDSTDTQYF
V: TRBV5-6; J: TRBJ1-6; D: -; size: many; DNA: TGTGCCAGCAGCTTGGACGGCGGCTATAATTCACCCCTCCACTTT; CDR3: CASSLDGGYNSPLHF
V: TRBV9; J: TRBJ2-1; D: TRBD2; size: few; DNA: TGTGCCAGCAGCGCCGGGAGGGGGGACCCGAATAGCTATGAGCAGTTCTTC; CDR3: CASSAGRGDPNSYEQFF